This T cell receptor beta chain derives from a study of T cells in Graves' hyperthyroidism and ophthalmopathy. Study-wide results and limits: Most clonotypes expanded in the thyroid (above 0.001) were also present in blood. In simple terms, a model built on 13 V-J features told ophthalmopathy apart from stable hyperthyroidism.

The sample holds a few counts of this clonotype. Its antigen is currently unknown. Regions amplified from RNA transcripts were the TCR beta CDR3 regions. HTBI primers drove first-round RT-PCR of the TCR CDR3. Each CDR3 protein gets one entry after TCRdb re-called the multiplex PCR reads with MiXCR. The sample lists about 570,000 distinct CDR3 sequences, around 42% seen once, with roughly 19% in the top ten. Uncontrolled infection, other autoimmune disease, pregnancy and lactation each barred patients from inclusion. On the basis of clinical symptoms, serum thyroxine and TRAb, thyroid ultrasound and orbital computed tomography, diagnoses were made. The specimen was peripheral blood or thyroid tissue (not recorded which). This TCR derives from an adult woman with Graves' disease, either hyperthyroidism or ophthalmopathy (not recorded which).

CDR3: CATSDVQASYEQYF. The CDR3 DNA is TGTGCCACCAGTGATGTACAGGCCTCCTACGAGCAGTACTTC. The chain couples TRBV24-1 to TRBJ2-7; tentatively, D is TRBD1 (5 bases). The CDR3 is made up of 14 amino acids. V lost 3 bases and J 0 bases, leaving 8 bases between the germline ends. In germline, CDR1 is KGHDR, CDR2 SFDVKD.